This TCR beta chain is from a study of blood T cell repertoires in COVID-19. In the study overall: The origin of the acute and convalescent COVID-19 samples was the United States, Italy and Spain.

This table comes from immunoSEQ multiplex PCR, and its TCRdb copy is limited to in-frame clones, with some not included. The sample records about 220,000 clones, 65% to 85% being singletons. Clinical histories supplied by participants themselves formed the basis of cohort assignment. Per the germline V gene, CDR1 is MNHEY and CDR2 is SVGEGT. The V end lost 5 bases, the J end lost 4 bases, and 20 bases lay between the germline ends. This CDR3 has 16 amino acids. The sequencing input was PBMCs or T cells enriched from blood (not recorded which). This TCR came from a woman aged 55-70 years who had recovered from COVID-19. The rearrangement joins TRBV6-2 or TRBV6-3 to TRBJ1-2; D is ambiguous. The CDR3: CASSLPTNGGPYGYTF. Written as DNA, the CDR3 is TGTGCCAGCAGTCTCCCAACGAACGGAGGGCCCTATGGCTACACCTTC.